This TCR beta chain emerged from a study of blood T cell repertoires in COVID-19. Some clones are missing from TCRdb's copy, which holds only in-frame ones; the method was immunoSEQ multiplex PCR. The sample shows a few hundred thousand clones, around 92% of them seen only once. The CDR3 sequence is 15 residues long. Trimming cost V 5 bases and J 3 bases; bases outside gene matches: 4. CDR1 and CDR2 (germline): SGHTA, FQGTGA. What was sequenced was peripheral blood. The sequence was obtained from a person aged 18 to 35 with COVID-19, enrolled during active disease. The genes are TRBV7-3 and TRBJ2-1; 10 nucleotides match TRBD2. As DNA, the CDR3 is TGTGCCAGCAGCCCCAGGACTAGCGGCTACAATGAGCAGTTCTTC. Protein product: CASSPRTSGYNEQFF.